The 12 T cell receptor beta chains below come from one sample, sequenced in a study of OX40 agonist ivuxolimab in advanced cancers. The repertoire was sequenced with immunoSEQ multiplex PCR; TCRdb's copy has only in-frame clones and lacks some. The profile shows tens of thousands of clones, roughly 94% of them singletons. The source material was CD4+ or CD8+ T cells sorted from blood, sampled in a trial of the OX40 agonist ivuxolimab. All receptors derive from an adult with an advanced solid tumor such as melanoma, head and neck, liver or kidney cancer.

This chain joins TRBV10-3 and TRBJ1-1; 7 nucleotides agree with TRBD1. Germline V gene lookup returns CDR1 ENHRY and CDR2 SYGVKD. V lost 3 bases to trimming and J lost 4 bases; unmatched junction nucleotides: 17. This CDR3 has 18 amino acids. For the CDR3, the DNA is TGTGCCATCAGTGACTTCGGGGGCAGGGGGGAGTCCGGCACTGAAGCTTTCTTT. This codes for CAISDFGGRGESGTEAFF.

The chain uses TRBV5-1 and TRBJ2-3, with D perhaps TRBD1 (5 bases). Germline V gives CDR1 SGHRS, CDR2 YFSETQ. The CDR3 sequence is 16 residues long. Trimming shortened V by 4 bases and J by 1 base, and 16 bases separated the two germline ends. The CDR3 reads CASSHYRTQGTDTQYF. The CDR3 DNA is TGCGCCAGCAGCCATTACAGGACCCAGGGCACAGATACGCAGTATTTT.

This sequence joins TRBV27 and TRBJ1-6; no firm D call. This CDR3 spans 17 amino acids. Germline V gene sequence: CDR1 MNHEY, CDR2 SMNVEV (reference sequence). V gave up 3 bases and J gave up 4 bases, with 16 bases separating them. The CDR3 is CASSFGRPGLYNSPLHF. CDR3 sequence (DNA): TGTGCCAGCAGTTTCGGCAGGCCCGGGCTATATAATTCACCCCTCCACTTT.

V and J are TRBV9 and TRBJ1-1; D not certain. The CDR3 has 15 residues. Trimming pared 0 bases from V and 1 base from J, leaving 10 bases between. Germline V gives CDR1 SGDLS, CDR2 YYNGEE. The CDR3 nucleotides read TGTGCCAGCAGCGTAGCGGGTTTTTCGAACACTGAAGCTTTCTTT. Protein: CASSVAGFSNTEAFF.

This clone was found once. The chain links TRBV7-6 to TRBJ1-2; D remains ambiguous. CDR1 SGHVS and CDR2 FNYEAQ come from the germline V gene. The V gene lost 1 base and the J gene lost 1 base, with 7 bases spanning the gap. The CDR3 spans 14 residues. DNA for the CDR3: TGTGCCAGCAGCTTAGAAGTCGGTAACTATGGCTACACCTTC. It encodes CASSLEVGNYGYTF.

The chain combines TRBV19 with TRBJ2-7; 7 nucleotides align to TRBD1. Looked up from germline, CDR1 is LNHDA and CDR2 is SQIVND (reference sequence). The ends lost 3 bases at V and 0 bases at J; junction bases unmatched: 2. The CDR3 totals 14 residues. The CDR3 here is CASSMGTVSYEQYF. The CDR3 coding sequence is TGTGCCAGTAGTATGGGGACAGTCTCCTACGAGCAGTACTTC.

This chain connects TRBV5-6 to TRBJ2-2; unclear D gene. The germline V gene has CDR1 SGHDT and CDR2 YYEEEE. The CDR3 length is 12 residues. V was trimmed by 2 bases and J by 4 bases, leaving 3 bases between them. Written as DNA, the CDR3 is TGTGCCAGCAGCTTCGGCACCGGGGAGCTGTTTTTT. Translation: CASSFGTGELFF. The complete variable domain, with remaining parts taken from reference TRBV5-6 and TRBJ2-2, reads DAGVTQSPTHLIKTRGQQVTLRCSPKSGHDTVSWYQQALGQGPQFIFQYYEEEERQRGNFPDRFSGHQFPNYSSELNVNALLLGDSALYLCASSFGTGELFFGEGSRLTVL.

This clone appeared a few times. This chain connects TRBV19 to TRBJ2-1; 7 bases fit TRBD1. V was clipped by 6 bases and J by 5 bases; unmatched bases: 7. The V gene's germline CDR1 is LNHDA and CDR2 SQIVND (reference sequence). CDR3 length: 14 amino acids. CDR3: CASRRQGGNNEQFF. The CDR3 DNA reads as TGTGCCAGTAGACGACAGGGTGGCAACAATGAGCAGTTCTTC.

The rearrangement joins TRBV7-9 to TRBJ2-1; the D is unclear. CDR3 length: 16 amino acids. Per germline, CDR1 SEHNR and CDR2 FQNEAQ (reference sequence). Trimming left V 5 bases short and J 7 bases short, with 21 bases between. The CDR3 protein is CASSLTPVVPRNEQFF. In nucleotides, the CDR3 is TGTGCCAGCAGCCTAACACCCGTGGTTCCCCGGAATGAGCAGTTCTTC.

The CDR3 DNA is TGCGCCAGCAGTCCCGTGGACAGGGACTATGGCTACACCTTC. This gives the protein CASSPVDRDYGYTF. This chain joins TRBV5-1 and TRBJ1-2; 8 bases map to TRBD1. The ends lost 5 bases at V and 3 bases at J; junction bases unmatched: 6. The CDR3 length is 14 residues. Germline CDR1 is SGHRS and CDR2 is YFSETQ.

The V call is TRBV28, the J call TRBJ2-7, with D unresolved. The germline CDR1 and CDR2 sequences are MDHEN and SYDVKM. The CDR3 is 15 residues long. Trimming shortened V by 7 bases and J by 2 bases, and 18 bases separated the two germline ends. The CDR3: CASTKVGSPTYEQYF. In nucleotides, the CDR3 is TGTGCCAGCACAAAAGTCGGCAGCCCCACCTACGAGCAGTACTTC.

This clone was counted a single time. The genes are TRBV4-1 and TRBJ2-6; D remains unclear. V was clipped by 0 bases and J by 2 bases, with 8 bases between them. Germline CDR1 MGHRA, CDR2 YSYEKL. The CDR3 runs to 16 residues. CDR3 nucleotide sequence: TGCGCCAGCAGCCAAGATCAGTGGGCTGGGGCCAACGTCCTGACTTTC. Encoded protein: CASSQDQWAGANVLTF.